This T cell receptor beta chain was identified in a study of PD-1 blockade in classical Hodgkin lymphoma. The study's findings and limits: Complete responders had baseline diversity similar to newly diagnosed patients.

Every single patient, without exception, relapsed after autologous stem cell transplantation, and brentuximab vedotin exposure varied. V was pared by 5 bases and J by 4 bases, with 9 bases of the junction left unmatched. Germline values: CDR1 LGHNA, CDR2 YNFKEQ. The CDR3 length is 16 residues. Here immunoSEQ multiplex PCR was the method, and the copy in TCRdb shows in-frame clones only, minus some. Seen here are some 100,000 clones, 80% to 90% observed once, and the top ten hold under 7.5%. Comments on this clone: Its antigen remains unknown.

The sequence was obtained from a human donor with classical Hodgkin lymphoma. The sample was peripheral blood mononuclear cells (PBMCs), taken before the second cycle of nivolumab. The chain couples TRBV4-2 to TRBJ2-1; 9 positions match TRBD1. The CDR3 nucleotides read TGTGCCAGCAGCGAATTTCGGGACAGGGTATACAATGAGCAGTTCTTC. It is translated as CASSEFRDRVYNEQFF.